This T cell receptor beta chain came from a study of OX40 agonist ivuxolimab in advanced cancers. Background on the study: Head and neck, renal cell, melanoma or hepatocellular carcinoma were the cancers that dose-escalation patients had. With a range of roughly 20 to 80, age averaged approximately 60 years, and roughly 80% were male.

Libraries were prepared by immunoSEQ multiplex PCR; TCRdb keeps only in-frame clonotypes and omits some of them. Found here are about 60,000 clones, approximately 85% of them singletons; the top ten hold about 1%. On cycle 4 day 1 and cycle 7 day 1, as well as at baseline, blood was sampled. There are 14 residues in the CDR3. The germline V gene has CDR1 SGHTA and CDR2 FQGTGA. J was trimmed by 0 bases and V by 5 bases; bases with no gene match: 3. This chain links TRBV7-3 with TRBJ2-7, with 8 bases matching TRBD1. This receptor was identified in an adult with an advanced solid tumor such as melanoma, head and neck, liver or kidney cancer. The sample consisted of CD4+ or CD8+ T cells sorted from blood, taken in a trial of the OX40 agonist ivuxolimab. Here the CDR3 DNA reads TGTGCCAGCAGCCCGGGACAGGCCTCCTACGAGCAGTACTTC. It yields the protein CASSPGQASYEQYF.